One and the same sample provided the 22 T cell receptor beta chains below, sequenced in a study of blood T cell repertoires in COVID-19. Assay: immunoSEQ multiplex PCR; the TCRdb copy retains only in-frame clones and omits some. This table holds about 340,000 clones, under 95% found once. Sequencing used peripheral blood. The receptors originated from a woman aged 18-29 years who had recovered from COVID-19.

V and J are TRBV5-4 and TRBJ2-5; 7 bases align to TRBD1. V shed 1 base, J shed 3 bases, and the junction held 6 bases outside the gene matches. The CDR3 is 15 amino acids. Germline V gives CDR1 SGHNT, CDR2 YYREEE (reference sequence). DNA for the CDR3: TGTGCCAGCAGCTTGTTTGGGACAGACAAAGAGACCCAGTACTTC. It codes for CASSLFGTDKETQYF.

The V and J genes are TRBV2 and TRBJ2-7; TRBD1 agrees at 9 bases. Germline lookup yields CDR1 SNHLY and CDR2 FYNNEI. V was pared by 4 bases and J by 6 bases, with 4 bases of the junction left unmatched. This CDR3 region has 13 residues. Here the CDR3 reads CASSADRGGEQYV. CDR3 sequence (DNA): TGTGCCAGCAGTGCCGACAGGGGGGGCGAGCAGTACGTC.

The chain links TRBV30 to TRBJ1-2; D possibly corresponds to TRBD1 (6 bases). CDR3 length: 13 residues. Trimming pared 2 bases from V and 4 bases from J, leaving 11 bases between. Germline V gene sequence: CDR1 GTSNPN, CDR2 SVGIG (reference sequence). CDR3 residues: CAWSQKQGYGYTF. The CDR3 nucleotides read TGTGCCTGGAGTCAAAAACAGGGCTATGGCTACACCTTC.

The gene calls are TRBV10-2 and TRBJ2-2, with TRBD2 matching over 8 bases. V was pared by 2 bases and J by 1 base, with 6 bases of the junction left unmatched. Germline V lookup: CDR1 WSHSY, CDR2 SAAADI. This CDR3 has 17 amino acids. CDR3 loop: CASSEGALAGNTGELFF. CDR3 nucleotides: TGCGCCAGCAGTGAGGGTGCGCTAGCGGGGAACACCGGGGAGCTGTTTTTT.

The rearrangement joins TRBV9 to TRBJ1-6, with D perhaps TRBD1 (6 bases). The CDR3 length is 15 residues. V was cut by 4 bases and J by 6 bases, with 14 bases left in between. The germline V gene encodes CDR1 SGDLS and CDR2 YYNGEE. The CDR3 is CASSPSRGFNSPLHF. CDR3 in DNA: TGTGCCAGCAGCCCCTCGAGGGGGTTTAATTCACCCCTCCACTTT.

The genes are TRBV6-5 and TRBJ1-1; 9 bases agree with TRBD1. Trimming removed 2 bases from V and 3 bases from J; junction bases left unmatched: 1. Germline lookup yields CDR1 MNHEY and CDR2 SVGAGI. This CDR3 comprises 14 residues. The CDR3 sequence: CASSYDRGYTEAFF. The CDR3 bases are TGTGCCAGCAGTTACGACAGGGGGTACACTGAAGCTTTCTTT.

The chain recombines TRBV15 with TRBJ2-7; tentatively, D is TRBD2 (5 bases). The CDR3 length is 14 residues. Trimming cost V 5 bases and J 1 base, with 12 bases left between them. Looked up from germline, CDR1 is LNHNV and CDR2 is YYDKDF (reference sequence). The CDR3 DNA is TGTGCCACCAGCCCGGGGATTCGGTCCTACGAGCAGTACGTC. This encodes CATSPGIRSYEQYV.

This chain connects TRBV6-5 to TRBJ1-1; possible D gene TRBD1, 6 bases. V lost 6 bases and J 8 bases, leaving 10 bases between the germline ends. CDR1 is MNHEY and CDR2 is SVGAGI in the germline V gene. The CDR3 has 11 amino acids. The DNA of the CDR3 is TGTGCCAGCAGAACCGGGACAGAAGCTTTCTTT. Residues: CASRTGTEAFF.

The chain employs TRBV9 and TRBJ1-1, with TRBD1 matching 10 bases. Germline trimming cut 4 bases from V and 5 bases from J; bases unmatched to any gene: 14. The germline CDR1 and CDR2 sequences are SGDLS and YYNGEE. The CDR3 covers 17 residues. The CDR3 region is CASSPRGQGLDGTEAFF. CDR3 nucleotides: TGTGCCAGCAGCCCGAGGGGACAGGGGCTGGATGGGACTGAAGCTTTCTTT.

J is TRBJ1-1 and V is TRBV27; 8 bases are shared with TRBD1. The CDR3 runs to 16 residues. The ends lost 5 bases at V and 1 base at J; junction bases unmatched: 9. In germline, CDR1 is MNHEY, CDR2 SMNVEV (reference sequence). The CDR3 region is CASSLRTGRTNTEAFF. The CDR3 DNA reads TGTGCCAGCAGTCTACGGACAGGGAGGACGAACACTGAAGCTTTCTTT.

This clone was picked up one time. The rearrangement joins TRBV6-2 or TRBV6-3 to TRBJ1-5, with 10 bases aligning to TRBD1. Per the germline V gene, CDR1 is MNHEY and CDR2 is SVGEGT. Unmatched junction bases numbered 12, after V lost 2 bases and J lost 5 bases. This CDR3 region has 18 residues. CDR3 bases: TGTGCCAGCAGTTACGGGGAACGGAGACAGGGGGCCCATCAGCCCCAGCATTTT. This encodes CASSYGERRQGAHQPQHF.

This chain uses TRBV2 with TRBJ2-7, with 8 bases matching TRBD1. Germline V CDR1 and CDR2: SNHLY, FYNNEI. The CDR3 totals 14 residues. Unmatched junction bases numbered 2, after V lost 2 bases and J lost 2 bases. The chain's CDR3 is CASSEQGATYEQYV. CDR3 nucleotide sequence: TGTGCCAGCAGTGAACAGGGGGCTACCTACGAGCAGTACGTC.

The chain couples TRBV6-2 or TRBV6-3 to TRBJ1-1; no firm D call. Trimming left V 5 bases short and J 0 bases short, with 13 bases between. Germline values: CDR1 MNHEY, CDR2 SVGEGT. CDR3 length equals 15 residues. The CDR3 DNA reads as TGTGCCAGCAGTCTGCGGTTCCCCCTGAACACTGAAGCTTTCTTT. Its protein product is CASSLRFPLNTEAFF.

J is TRBJ2-1 and V is TRBV15; 9 bases are a match to TRBD1. CDR3 size: 16 residues. V was clipped by 2 bases and J by 5 bases; unmatched bases: 7. The germline V gene encodes CDR1 LNHNV and CDR2 YYDKDF (reference sequence). CDR3 nucleotides: TGTGCCACCAGCAGATACCGGGACAGGGAAAACAATGAGCAGTTCTTC. It encodes CATSRYRDRENNEQFF.

This chain links TRBV10-1 with TRBJ2-1; TRBD2 matches at 13 bases. The germline V gene has CDR1 WNHNN and CDR2 SYGVQD (reference sequence). This CDR3 contains 18 residues. The ends lost 4 bases at V and 8 bases at J; junction bases unmatched: 14. The CDR3 region is CASSGALGLAGVWYEQFF. As DNA, the CDR3 is TGCGCCAGCAGTGGGGCACTTGGACTAGCGGGAGTGTGGTATGAGCAGTTCTTC.

This clone showed up just once. V gene TRBV28 combines with J gene TRBJ2-1, with D unresolved. Trimming shortened V by 6 bases and J by 0 bases, and 6 bases separated the two germline ends. This CDR3 comprises 13 residues. The germline CDR1 and CDR2 sequences are MDHEN and SYDVKM. The CDR3 loop is CASRTDSYNEQFF. CDR3 sequence (DNA): TGTGCCAGCAGAACTGACTCCTACAATGAGCAGTTCTTC.

This chain connects TRBV5-1 to TRBJ2-2; TRBD2 aligns across 14 bases. Germline V gene data show CDR1 as SGHRS and CDR2 as YFSETQ. After removal of 4 bases from V and 1 base from J, the junction contained 6 bases not matched to a gene. The CDR3 totals 18 residues. This chain's CDR3 is CASSMGLAGVLNTGELFF. In DNA, the CDR3 is TGCGCCAGCAGCATGGGACTAGCGGGAGTCCTGAACACCGGGGAGCTGTTTTTT.

This chain links TRBV6-6 with TRBJ2-1; D may be TRBD2 (6 bases). Germline values: CDR1 MNHNY, CDR2 SVGAGI (reference sequence). The CDR3 is 16 amino acids. V shed 2 bases and J shed 1 base, with 12 bases lying between them. Here the CDR3 DNA reads TGTGCCAGCAGTTACGTGGGACTGGGGTCCTACAATGAGCAGTTCTTC. Amino acids: CASSYVGLGSYNEQFF.

The chain is built from TRBV4-3 and TRBJ1-4; no firm D call. V shed 0 bases and J shed 3 bases, with 11 bases lying between them. Germline V lookup: CDR1 LGHNA, CDR2 YSLEER. This CDR3 region has 16 residues. Written as DNA, the CDR3 is TGCGCCAGCAGCCAAGATCGGCAGGTTCCTAATGAAAAACTGTTTTTT. It codes for CASSQDRQVPNEKLFF.

There are many counts of this clone. The chain carries TRBV19 and TRBJ2-1; 8 bases agree with TRBD2. The germline V gene has CDR1 LNHDA and CDR2 SQIVND (reference sequence). J was trimmed by 5 bases and V by 5 bases; bases with no gene match: 2. This CDR3 has 13 residues. The CDR3 here is CASSGLANNEQFF. CDR3 DNA: TGTGCCAGTAGTGGACTAGCTAACAATGAGCAGTTCTTC.

This clone occurred once. The chain employs TRBV9 and TRBJ2-4; D is unclear. Germline CDR1 SGDLS, CDR2 YYNGEE. Trimming took 4 bases from V and 7 from J, leaving 15 bases between them. The CDR3 totals 14 residues. The CDR3, as DNA: TGTGCCAGCAGCCCGACCTATAGCCGGAACATTCAGTACTTC. Protein product: CASSPTYSRNIQYF.

The V gene is TRBV7-9, the J gene TRBJ2-2, with 7 bases matching TRBD1. Trimming removed 7 bases from V and 4 bases from J; junction bases left unmatched: 6. Germline-derived CDR1 and CDR2 are SEHNR and FQNEAQ (reference sequence). The CDR3 covers 14 residues. CDR3 in DNA: TGTGCCAGCACCAACAGGGGCTCCACCGGGGAGCTGTTTTTT. Translating gives CASTNRGSTGELFF. The full variable domain, with the rest looked up from reference TRBV7-9 and TRBJ2-2, is DTGVSQNPRHKITKRGQNVTFRCDPISEHNRLYWYRQTLGQGPEFLTYFQNEAQLEKSRLLSDRFSAERPKGSFSTLEIQRTEQGDSAMYLCASTNRGSTGELFFGEGSRLTVL.